These 31 T cell receptor beta chains came from one sample sequenced in a study of shared clonotypes between healthy human individuals. Using immunoSEQ multiplex PCR, the repertoire was profiled, and TCRdb retains in-frame clones only, with some absent. Of around 1.5 million clones listed, around 98% are singletons. What was sequenced was naive CD4+ T cells sorted from blood. The subset is: CD45RA+ positively selected. The receptors here all came from a man aged 30 to 39 in good health.

This chain links TRBV19 with TRBJ2-2, with 10 positions matching TRBD2. The germline V gene encodes CDR1 LNHDA and CDR2 SQIVND (reference sequence). Trimming removed 3 bases from V and 8 bases from J; junction bases left unmatched: 9. This CDR3 region has 16 residues. The CDR3 region has the DNA TGTGCCAGTAGTATGTGGCTAGCGGGAGTTTCGGGGGAGCTGTTTTTT. It is translated as CASSMWLAGVSGELFF.

As regards this clone: Other DNA sequences in this sample translate to the same CDR3. The CDR3 here is CASSLGSSYEQYF. Written as DNA, the CDR3 is TGCGCCAGCAGCTTAGGGAGCTCCTACGAGCAGTACTTC. This rearrangement joins TRBV5-1 to TRBJ2-7; D possibly corresponds to TRBD2 (5 bases). This CDR3 is built from 13 residues. CDR1 SGHRS and CDR2 YFSETQ come from the germline V gene. Trimming cost V 2 bases and J 0 bases, with 6 bases left between them.

The V gene is TRBV7-2, the J gene TRBJ2-2; D uncertain. The CDR3 is made up of 14 amino acids. The germline gives CDR1 SGHTA, CDR2 FQGNSA. V lost 1 base and J 3 bases, leaving 6 bases between the germline ends. The CDR3 reads CASSLVRDTGELFF. The CDR3 nucleotides are TGTGCCAGCAGCTTAGTTCGGGACACCGGGGAGCTGTTTTTT. Full variable domain (remainder filled in from reference TRBV7-2 and TRBJ2-2): GAGVSQSPSNKVTEKGKDVELRCDPISGHTALYWYRQSLGQGLEFLIYFQGNSAPDKSGLPSDRFSAERTGGSVSTLTIQRTQQEDSAVYLCASSLVRDTGELFFGEGSRLTVL.

This clone was seen only once. Other nucleotide sequences in the sample specify the same CDR3. The chain has TRBV7-2 and TRBJ1-1; TRBD1 might be the D (5 bases). The V gene lost 6 bases and the J gene lost 3 bases, with 11 bases spanning the gap. The CDR3 runs to 13 residues. In germline, CDR1 is SGHTA, CDR2 FQGNSA. CDR3 in amino acids: CASRLGGDTEAFF. The CDR3 nucleotides are TGTGCCAGCAGGCTTGGGGGGGACACTGAAGCTTTCTTT.

This clone was seen only once. The gene calls are TRBV5-1 and TRBJ1-2; no reliable D call. Trimming took 5 bases from V and 6 from J, leaving 17 bases between them. This CDR3 is built from 14 residues. Looked up from germline, CDR1 is SGHRS and CDR2 is YFSETQ. The CDR3 sequence: CASSRPGEANGYTF. Here the CDR3 DNA reads TGCGCCAGCAGTCGACCTGGGGAGGCAAATGGCTACACCTTC.

This chain connects TRBV5-1 to TRBJ1-2; 10 positions agree with TRBD1. The CDR3 consists of 14 residues. With V trimmed by 6 bases and J by 6 bases, 8 bases remained unmatched. Looked up from germline, CDR1 is SGHRS and CDR2 is YFSETQ. The CDR3 DNA reads as TGCGCCAGCACGCGACAGGGGGCGATGGATGGCTACACCTTC. Amino acids: CASTRQGAMDGYTF.

The chain couples TRBV5-6 to TRBJ2-7, with 11 bases matching TRBD2. Germline V gene data show CDR1 as SGHDT and CDR2 as YYEEEE. CDR3 size: 18 residues. Unmatched junction bases numbered 10, after V lost 2 bases and J lost 0 bases. The CDR3 coding sequence is TGTGCCAGCAGCTTACGCCCCGGGACTAGCGGTCTCTCCTACGAGCAGTACTTC. This codes for CASSLRPGTSGLSYEQYF.

This chain links TRBV15 with TRBJ2-3; 8 positions match TRBD2. The CDR3 spans 15 residues. V shed 5 bases and J 3 bases; nucleotides not matched to a gene: 7. Germline V CDR1 and CDR2: LNHNV, YYDKDF (reference sequence). Here the CDR3 reads CATSAGTGGTDTQYF. Written as DNA, the CDR3 is TGTGCCACCAGCGCCGGGACGGGAGGGACAGATACGCAGTATTTT.

The chain combines TRBV29-1 with TRBJ2-3; D gene uncertain. The CDR3 has 14 residues. The germline V gene encodes CDR1 SQVTM and CDR2 ANQGSEA. V lost 6 bases to trimming and J lost 2 bases, with 15 bases between them. CDR3 in DNA: TGCAGCGTCGAGGAGCTTGGGGTCACAGATACGCAGTATTTT. Protein product: CSVEELGVTDTQYF.

V is TRBV10-3 and J is TRBJ2-5; 14 positions agree with TRBD2. The CDR3 is 17 residues long. Germline CDR1 is ENHRY and CDR2 is SYGVKD. The trim removed 5 bases at V and 4 bases at J, leaving 9 bases unmatched. The CDR3 DNA is TGTGCCATCAGTCAGAACCCCGGACTAGCGGGAGGAGAGACCCAGTACTTC. This encodes CAISQNPGLAGGETQYF.

V and J are TRBV7-2 and TRBJ1-2; a possible D gene is TRBD1 (6 bases). The V and J ends lost 5 bases and 6 bases respectively, with 19 bases between them. The CDR3 extends over 15 amino acids. Looked up from germline, CDR1 is SGHTA and CDR2 is FQGNSA. The CDR3 loop reads CASSQVGGAVNGYTF. The DNA of the CDR3 is TGTGCCAGCAGCCAAGTCGGGGGGGCAGTCAATGGCTACACCTTC. Combining the CDR3 with reference TRBV7-2 and TRBJ1-2 gives the whole variable domain GAGVSQSPSNKVTEKGKDVELRCDPISGHTALYWYRQSLGQGLEFLIYFQGNSAPDKSGLPSDRFSAERTGGSVSTLTIQRTQQEDSAVYLCASSQVGGAVNGYTFGSGTRLTVV.

About this clone itself: Other nucleotide sequences from this sample produce the same CDR3. This chain joins TRBV20-1 and TRBJ2-1; D is ambiguous. This CDR3 is 11 amino acids long. Germline CDR1 is DFQATT and CDR2 is SNEGSKA (reference sequence). V lost 5 bases and J lost 4, with 6 bases in between. CDR3 bases: TGCAGTGCTCCCCGGTACAATGAGCAGTTCTTC. Protein product: CSAPRYNEQFF.

The CDR3 DNA reads TGTGCCAGCAGGCTGGGGTGGGGACAGGGGGACTACGAGCAGTACTTC. Its protein product is CASRLGWGQGDYEQYF. This sequence joins TRBV27 and TRBJ2-7; TRBD1 agrees at 11 bases. The germline V gene encodes CDR1 MNHEY and CDR2 SMNVEV (reference sequence). Unmatched junction bases numbered 10, after V lost 6 bases and J lost 3 bases. This CDR3 is built from 16 residues.

The gene calls are TRBV10-3 and TRBJ2-7; weak D call: TRBD2 (6 bases). V shed 0 bases and J shed 4 bases, with 10 bases lying between them. Germline-derived CDR1 and CDR2 are ENHRY and SYGVKD. The CDR3 covers 14 residues. CDR3 sequence reads: CAISESGGMYEQYF. The CDR3 region has the DNA TGTGCCATCAGTGAGTCGGGGGGAATGTACGAGCAGTACTTC.

This clone has a single count. The V call is TRBV5-1, the J call TRBJ2-1, with 9 bases identical to TRBD2. Germline lookup yields CDR1 SGHRS and CDR2 YFSETQ. The CDR3 is 14 residues long. The J segment lost 6 bases and the V segment lost 0 bases, leaving 1 base of the junction unmatched. This chain's CDR3 is CASSLASGANEQFF. The CDR3 nucleotides read TGCGCCAGCAGCTTGGCTAGCGGGGCCAATGAGCAGTTCTTC.

The genes are TRBV28 and TRBJ2-7; 10 nucleotides align to TRBD2. V shed 8 bases and J 8 bases; nucleotides not matched to a gene: 15. CDR3 length: 15 amino acids. The V gene's germline CDR1 is MDHEN and CDR2 SYDVKM. The CDR3, as DNA: TGTGCCAGCCGACAAAGCGGAACTAGCGGGACGAAGCAGTACTTC. It is translated as CASRQSGTSGTKQYF. The complete variable domain, with remaining parts taken from reference TRBV28 and TRBJ2-7, reads DVKVTQSSRYLVKRTGEKVFLECVQDMDHENMFWYRQDPGLGLRLIYFSYDVKMKEKGDIPEGYSVSREKKERFSLILESASTNQTSMYLCASRQSGTSGTKQYFGPGTRLTVT.

CDR3 sequence (DNA): TGTGCCACCCGGGGGACAGCCTATGGCTACACCTTC. It translates to CATRGTAYGYTF. The genes are TRBV19 and TRBJ1-2; TRBD1 matches at 7 bases. The CDR3 extends over 12 amino acids. The J segment lost 4 bases and the V segment lost 10 bases, leaving 6 bases of the junction unmatched. Germline V lookup: CDR1 LNHDA, CDR2 SQIVND (reference sequence).

The chain is built from TRBV5-1 and TRBJ1-3, with D unclear. Trimming cost V 4 bases and J 2 bases, with 10 bases left between them. This CDR3 is built from 14 residues. Germline V gene sequence: CDR1 SGHRS, CDR2 YFSETQ. The DNA for the CDR3 is TGCGCCAGCAGCCCACCCGGGGCTGGAAACACCATATATTTT. Amino acids: CASSPPGAGNTIYF.

This clone was observed a single time. This sequence joins TRBV9 and TRBJ1-2, with TRBD1 identical over 7 bases. J lost 7 bases, V lost 4 bases, and 7 bases had no gene match. CDR1 is SGDLS, CDR2 YYNGEE, per germline. The CDR3 runs to 13 residues. The CDR3 nucleotides read TGTGCCAGCAGCCGAACAGGGGAAGCTGGCTACACCTTC. This codes for CASSRTGEAGYTF. Full variable domain (remainder filled in from reference TRBV9 and TRBJ1-2): DSGVTQTPKHLITATGQRVTLRCSPRSGDLSVYWYQQSLDQGLQFLIQYYNGEERAKGNILERFSAQQFPDLHSELNLSSLELGDSALYFCASSRTGEAGYTFGSGTRLTVV.

The chain has TRBV28 and TRBJ2-1, with D tentatively TRBD2 (5 bases). V dropped 3 bases and J dropped 4 bases, with 13 bases sitting between them. Germline-derived CDR1 and CDR2 are MDHEN and SYDVKM. This CDR3 region has 15 residues. The CDR3 DNA follows: TGTGCCAGCAGTTTTTCGGGATCGGAGTACAATGAGCAGTTCTTC. Its protein is CASSFSGSEYNEQFF.

V gene TRBV28 combines with J gene TRBJ1-1, with TRBD1 identical over 7 bases. This CDR3 comprises 15 residues. Germline V gene sequence: CDR1 MDHEN, CDR2 SYDVKM. The V segment lost 5 bases and the J segment 0 bases; nucleotides outside the gene matches: 6. Here the CDR3 reads CASSLRDRVNTEAFF. The CDR3, as DNA: TGTGCCAGCAGTCTCCGGGACAGAGTGAACACTGAAGCTTTCTTT.

The J gene is TRBJ2-1, the V gene TRBV6-1; 11 nucleotides agree with TRBD2. Trimming at V came to 3 bases and at J to 7 bases, leaving 8 bases not matched to a gene. The germline gives CDR1 MNHNS, CDR2 SASEGT. The CDR3 length is 16 residues. The CDR3, as DNA: TGTGCCAGCAGTGATCTAGCGGGAGGCCCGGGAAATGAGCAGTTCTTC. Translation gives CASSDLAGGPGNEQFF.

Comments on this clone: The sample has other DNA sequences that encode this CDR3 too. The chain couples TRBV5-1 to TRBJ1-1; D unclear. Germline CDR1 reads SGHRS; CDR2 reads YFSETQ. Trimming stripped 7 bases from V and 0 bases from J, with 10 bases between. The CDR3 is made up of 13 amino acids. The CDR3 region has the DNA TGCGCCAGCTCGAGCACAGTGAACACTGAAGCTTTCTTT. It translates to CASSSTVNTEAFF. The whole variable domain, remainder taken from reference TRBV5-1 and TRBJ1-1, is KAGVTQTPRYLIKTRGQQVTLSCSPISGHRSVSWYQQTPGQGLQFLFEYFSETQRNKGNFPGRFSGRQFSNSRSEMNVSTLELGDSALYLCASSSTVNTEAFFGQGTRLTVV.

CDR3 in amino acids: CASSLLAGDLDTQYF. Here the CDR3 DNA reads TGTGCCAGCAGCTTACTAGCGGGAGATCTAGATACGCAGTATTTT. The chain recombines TRBV5-5 with TRBJ2-3; 11 nucleotides agree with TRBD2. The CDR3 runs to 15 residues. V lost 2 bases and J lost 5; bases outside the gene matches: 4. Germline assignment: CDR1 SGHKS and CDR2 YYEKEE (reference sequence). The whole variable domain, remainder taken from reference TRBV5-5 and TRBJ2-3, is DAGVTQSPTHLIKTRGQQVTLRCSPISGHKSVSWYQQVLGQGPQFIFQYYEKEERGRGNFPDRFSARQFPNYSSELNVNALLLGDSALYLCASSLLAGDLDTQYFGPGTRLTVL.

This clone was observed a single time. The genes are TRBV4-3 and TRBJ2-1; TRBD2 agrees at 7 bases. This CDR3 region has 17 residues. V dropped 0 bases and J dropped 0; count of bases not matched to a gene: 5. Germline CDR1 reads LGHNA; CDR2 reads YSLEER. The CDR3, as DNA: TGCGCCAGCAGCCAAGATCCGGGAGGAAGCTCCTACAATGAGCAGTTCTTC. Its translation: CASSQDPGGSSYNEQFF.

The genes are TRBV7-9 and TRBJ2-3; 9 bases line up with TRBD1. The V gene end was trimmed by 0 bases and the J gene end by 1 base; junction bases not matched to a gene: 2. The CDR3 totals 16 residues. Germline lookup yields CDR1 SEHNR and CDR2 FQNEAQ (reference sequence). CDR3 in DNA: TGTGCCAGCAGCTTAGCGCGGGACAGGGGCACAGATACGCAGTATTTT. The encoded protein is CASSLARDRGTDTQYF.

The genes are TRBV25-1 and TRBJ2-2, with unresolved D. This CDR3 contains 14 residues. The V end was cut by 3 bases, the J end by 1 base, with 6 bases between. Germline V gene lookup returns CDR1 MGHDK and CDR2 SYGVNS. The CDR3 is CASSDIQNTGELFF. The DNA for the CDR3 is TGTGCCAGCAGTGACATCCAGAACACCGGGGAGCTGTTTTTT. The complete variable domain, with remaining parts taken from reference TRBV25-1 and TRBJ2-2, reads EADIYQTPRYLVIGTGKKITLECSQTMGHDKMYWYQQDPGMELHLIHYSYGVNSTEKGDLSSESTVSRIRTEHFPLTLESARPSHTSQYLCASSDIQNTGELFFGEGSRLTVL.

With respect to this clone: Germline is not matched at one junction end, which may reflect a read error. The chain employs TRBV11-3 and TRBJ2-1; TRBD2 aligns across 7 bases. The CDR3 extends over 15 amino acids. CDR1 is SGHNT and CDR2 is YENEEA in the germline V gene. CDR3 sequence (DNA): TGTGCCAGCAGCCCCCAGCGGGGCTCCCACAATGAGCAGTTCTTC. It translates to CASSPQRGSHNEQFF.

With respect to this clone: The same CDR3 is also encoded by other DNA sequences in this sample. J is TRBJ2-7 and V is TRBV9; the D is unclear. Trimming took 0 bases from V and 0 from J, leaving 7 bases between them. This CDR3 spans 14 amino acids. CDR1 is SGDLS, CDR2 YYNGEE, per germline. CDR3 amino acids: CASSVGGISYEQYF. In DNA, the CDR3 is TGTGCCAGCAGCGTAGGAGGTATCTCCTACGAGCAGTACTTC.

The chain combines TRBV4-2 with TRBJ1-5, with D hard to call. The CDR3 covers 15 residues. V dropped 0 bases and J dropped 0 bases, with 6 bases sitting between them. Germline V gene sequence: CDR1 LGHNA, CDR2 YNFKEQ. The CDR3 here is CASSQEVNSNQPQHF. The CDR3 DNA follows: TGTGCCAGCAGCCAAGAGGTGAATAGCAATCAGCCCCAGCATTTT.

The rearrangement uses TRBV21-1 and TRBJ1-5; TRBD1 is the table's D call and was not checked against the DNA. TRBV21-1 is a documented pseudogene. The CDR3 loop spans 19 amino acids. Written as DNA, the CDR3 is TGTGCCAGCAGCAAGGGGGCCCGTCAGGACAACGCTAGCAATCAGCCCCAGCATTTT. Protein sequence: CASSKGARQDNASNQPQHF.